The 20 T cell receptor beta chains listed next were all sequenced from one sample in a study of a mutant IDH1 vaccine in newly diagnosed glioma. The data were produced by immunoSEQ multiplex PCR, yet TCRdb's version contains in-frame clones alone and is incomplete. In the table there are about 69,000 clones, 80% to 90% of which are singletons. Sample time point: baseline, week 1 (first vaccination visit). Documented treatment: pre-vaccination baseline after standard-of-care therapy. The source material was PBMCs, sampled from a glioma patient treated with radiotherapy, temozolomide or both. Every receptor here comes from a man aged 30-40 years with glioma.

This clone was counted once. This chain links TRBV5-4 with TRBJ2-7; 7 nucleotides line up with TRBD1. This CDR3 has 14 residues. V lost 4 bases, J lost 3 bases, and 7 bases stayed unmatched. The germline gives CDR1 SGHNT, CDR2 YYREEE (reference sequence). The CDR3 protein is CASSHRQGVYEQYF. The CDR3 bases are TGTGCCAGCAGCCACAGACAGGGAGTCTACGAGCAGTACTTC.

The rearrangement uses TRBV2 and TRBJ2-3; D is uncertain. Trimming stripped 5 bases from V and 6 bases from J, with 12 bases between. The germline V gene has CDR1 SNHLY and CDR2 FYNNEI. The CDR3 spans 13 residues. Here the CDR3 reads CASSRAFPDTQYF. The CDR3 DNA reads TGTGCCAGCAGTCGGGCCTTCCCTGATACGCAGTATTTT.

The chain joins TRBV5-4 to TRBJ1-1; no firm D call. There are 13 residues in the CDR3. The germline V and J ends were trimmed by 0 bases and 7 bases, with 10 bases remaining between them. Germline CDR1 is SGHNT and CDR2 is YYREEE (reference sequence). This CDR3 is CASSLEQPLEAFF. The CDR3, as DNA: TGTGCCAGCAGCTTGGAGCAGCCCCTTGAAGCTTTCTTT.

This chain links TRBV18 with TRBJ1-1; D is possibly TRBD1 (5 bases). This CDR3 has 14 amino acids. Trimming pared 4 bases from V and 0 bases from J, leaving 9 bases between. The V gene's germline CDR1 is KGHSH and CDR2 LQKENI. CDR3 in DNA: TGTGCCAGCTCACTCGACAGATTGAACACTGAAGCTTTCTTT. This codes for CASSLDRLNTEAFF.

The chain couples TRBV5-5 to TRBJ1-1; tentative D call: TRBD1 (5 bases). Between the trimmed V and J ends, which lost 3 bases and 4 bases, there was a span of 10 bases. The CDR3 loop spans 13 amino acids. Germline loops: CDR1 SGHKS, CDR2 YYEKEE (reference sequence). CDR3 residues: CASSWGGSTEAFF. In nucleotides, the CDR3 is TGTGCCAGCAGCTGGGGGGGATCCACTGAAGCTTTCTTT.

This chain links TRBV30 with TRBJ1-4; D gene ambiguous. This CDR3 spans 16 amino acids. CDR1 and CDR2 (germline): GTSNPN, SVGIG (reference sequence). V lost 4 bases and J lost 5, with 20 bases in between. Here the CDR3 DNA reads TGTGCCTGGAAGGGTGGCAAGACGGCGACAAATGAAAAACTGTTTTTT. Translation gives CAWKGGKTATNEKLFF.

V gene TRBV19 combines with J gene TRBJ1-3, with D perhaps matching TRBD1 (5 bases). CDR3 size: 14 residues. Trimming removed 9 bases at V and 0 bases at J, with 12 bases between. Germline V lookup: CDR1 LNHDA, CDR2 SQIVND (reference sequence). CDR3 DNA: TGTGCCAGCCGGAGGACATTCTCTGGAAACACCATATATTTT. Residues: CASRRTFSGNTIYF.

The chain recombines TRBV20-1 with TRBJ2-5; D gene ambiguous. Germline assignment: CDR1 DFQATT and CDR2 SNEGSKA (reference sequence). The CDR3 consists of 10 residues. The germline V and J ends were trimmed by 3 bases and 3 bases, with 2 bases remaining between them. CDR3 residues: CSARKETQYF. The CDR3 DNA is TGCAGTGCTAGGAAAGAGACCCAGTACTTC.

The CDR3 spells CATSSGLASISETQYF. As DNA, the CDR3 is TGTGCCACCAGCAGTGGACTAGCCAGTATCTCAGAGACCCAGTACTTC. The gene calls are TRBV15 and TRBJ2-5; 8 positions agree with TRBD2. Losses at the gene ends were 3 bases for V and 4 bases for J; bases not matched to a gene: 10. The CDR3 contains 16 residues. The V gene's germline CDR1 is LNHNV and CDR2 YYDKDF (reference sequence).

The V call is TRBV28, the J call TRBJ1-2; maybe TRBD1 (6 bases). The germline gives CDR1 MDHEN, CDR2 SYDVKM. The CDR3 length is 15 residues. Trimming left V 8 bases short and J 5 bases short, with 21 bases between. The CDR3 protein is CASSTAGQGRYGYTF. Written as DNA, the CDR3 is TGTGCCAGCTCAACAGCCGGGCAGGGGAGGTATGGCTACACCTTC.

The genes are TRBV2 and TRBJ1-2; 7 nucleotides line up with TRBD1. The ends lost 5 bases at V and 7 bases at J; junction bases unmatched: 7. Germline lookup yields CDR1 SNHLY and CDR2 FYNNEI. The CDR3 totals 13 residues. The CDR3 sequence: CASSSTGLLGYTF. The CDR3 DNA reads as TGTGCCAGCAGTTCGACAGGGCTTCTTGGCTACACCTTC.

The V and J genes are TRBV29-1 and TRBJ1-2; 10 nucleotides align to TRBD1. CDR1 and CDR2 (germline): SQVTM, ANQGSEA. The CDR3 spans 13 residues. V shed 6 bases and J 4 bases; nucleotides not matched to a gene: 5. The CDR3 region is CSVGTGVGYGYTF. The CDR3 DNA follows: TGCAGCGTCGGGACAGGGGTCGGCTATGGCTACACCTTC.

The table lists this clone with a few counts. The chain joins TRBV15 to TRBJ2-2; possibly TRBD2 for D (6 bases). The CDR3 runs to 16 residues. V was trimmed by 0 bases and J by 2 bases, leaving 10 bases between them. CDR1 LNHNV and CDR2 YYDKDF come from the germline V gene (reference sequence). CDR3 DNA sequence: TGTGCCACCAGCAGAGAAGGCGGGGTAAACACCGGGGAGCTGTTTTTT. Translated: CATSREGGVNTGELFF.

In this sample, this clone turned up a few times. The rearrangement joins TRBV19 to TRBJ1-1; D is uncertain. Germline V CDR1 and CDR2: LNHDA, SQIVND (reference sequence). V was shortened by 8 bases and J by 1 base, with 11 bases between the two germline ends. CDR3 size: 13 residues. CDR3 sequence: CASGSWANTEAFF. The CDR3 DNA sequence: TGTGCCAGTGGCAGTTGGGCGAACACTGAAGCTTTCTTT.

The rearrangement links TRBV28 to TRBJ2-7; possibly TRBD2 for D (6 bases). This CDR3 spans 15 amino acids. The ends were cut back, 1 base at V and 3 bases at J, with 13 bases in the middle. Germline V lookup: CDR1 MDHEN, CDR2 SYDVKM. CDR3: CASSLLAANFYEQYF. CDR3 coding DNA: TGTGCCAGCAGTTTATTAGCGGCAAACTTCTACGAGCAGTACTTC.

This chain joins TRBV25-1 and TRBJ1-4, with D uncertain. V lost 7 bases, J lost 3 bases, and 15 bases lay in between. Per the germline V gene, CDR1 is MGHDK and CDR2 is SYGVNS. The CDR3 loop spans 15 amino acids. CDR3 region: CASTDHGAANEKLFF. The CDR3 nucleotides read TGTGCCAGCACCGACCACGGAGCAGCTAATGAAAAACTGTTTTTT.

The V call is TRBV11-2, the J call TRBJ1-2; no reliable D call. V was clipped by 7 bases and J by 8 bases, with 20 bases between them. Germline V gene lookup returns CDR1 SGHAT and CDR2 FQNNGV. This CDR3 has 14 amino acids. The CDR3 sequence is CASKGAVSIGGYTF. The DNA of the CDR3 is TGTGCCAGCAAGGGCGCTGTGTCGATCGGCGGCTACACCTTC.

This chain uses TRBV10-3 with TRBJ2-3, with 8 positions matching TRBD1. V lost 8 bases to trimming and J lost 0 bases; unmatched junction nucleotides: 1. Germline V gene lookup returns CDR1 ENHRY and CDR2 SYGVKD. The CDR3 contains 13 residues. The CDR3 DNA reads TGTGCCATCGGGACAGGAAGCACAGATACGCAGTATTTT. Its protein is CAIGTGSTDTQYF.

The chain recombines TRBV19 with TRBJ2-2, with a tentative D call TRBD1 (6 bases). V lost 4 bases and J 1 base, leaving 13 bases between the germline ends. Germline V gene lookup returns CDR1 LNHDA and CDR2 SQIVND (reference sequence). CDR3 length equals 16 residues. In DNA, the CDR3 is TGTGCCAGTAGTACCCGAGGGGGAGTGAACACCGGGGAGCTGTTTTTT. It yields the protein CASSTRGGVNTGELFF.

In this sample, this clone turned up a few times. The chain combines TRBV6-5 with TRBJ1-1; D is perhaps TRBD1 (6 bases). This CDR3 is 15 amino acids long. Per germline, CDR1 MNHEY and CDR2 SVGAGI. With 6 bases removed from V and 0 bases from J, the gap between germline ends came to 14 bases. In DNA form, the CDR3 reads TGTGCCAGCAGAAAGGACAGTCTCATGAACACTGAAGCTTTCTTT. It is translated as CASRKDSLMNTEAFF.